The entry below describes one TCR beta chain. This record belongs to a study of blood T cell repertoires in COVID-19. About the study: Samples representing acute and convalescent COVID-19 were sourced from the United States, Italy and Spain. PBMCs, B-cell-depleted T cells, or T cells provided the cDNA or gDNA that made up the material.

Germline values: CDR1 SGHTA, CDR2 FQGNSA. Trimming stripped 5 bases from V and 6 bases from J, with 17 bases between. This CDR3 comprises 14 residues. Original methodology: How many nucleated cells were present was estimated from reference gene primer amplification. Clones were sequenced by immunoSEQ multiplex PCR, and TCRdb holds only the in-frame ones, with some missing. V and J calls and clone size are those listed in that table; D and trimming were worked out from the DNA. This sample has 50,000 to 55,000 clones; roughly 85% occur once, and the top ten carry 5.5% to 7.5%. The sequenced sample consisted of peripheral blood. V gene TRBV7-2 combines with J gene TRBJ2-7, with D maybe TRBD1 (5 bases). This TCR was recovered from a man between 60 and 75 years old with acute or convalescent COVID-19. CDR3 amino acids: CASSPQGVRSEQYF. CDR3 sequence (DNA): TGTGCCAGCAGCCCTCAAGGGGTACGAAGCGAGCAGTACTTC.